The T cell receptor (beta chain) described here comes from a study of T cells in Graves' hyperthyroidism and ophthalmopathy. Study-wide points: Patients with ophthalmopathy were separated from those with stable hyperthyroidism by a 13 V-J model. Ophthalmopathy was predicted by the model a median of approximately 6.6 months ahead of onset. Blood also contained most expanded thyroid clonotypes above 0.001.

Amplification targeted TCR beta CDR3 regions from RNA transcripts. Carried out on the TCR CDR3, a first-round RT-PCR used the HTBI primer set. TCRdb used MiXCR to reprocess the multiplex PCR reads, holding one entry per CDR3 protein. The sample contains 550,000 to 700,000 distinct CDR3 sequences, 46% of which appear only once. The CDR3 has 15 residues. In germline, CDR1 is SGHVS, CDR2 FQNEAQ. Trimming stripped 2 bases from V and 4 bases from J, with 12 bases between. This clonotype occurred many times. The antigen is not known. Diagnoses were established using clinical symptoms, serum thyroxine and TRAb, thyroid ultrasound and orbital computed tomography.

Input material: peripheral blood or thyroid tissue (not recorded which). The J gene is TRBJ1-5, the V gene TRBV7-8; unclear D gene. The clonotype originates from an adult woman with Graves' disease, either hyperthyroidism or ophthalmopathy (not recorded which). The CDR3 spells CASSLTRAPNQPQHF. CDR3 DNA: TGTGCCAGCAGCTTAACACGGGCACCTAATCAGCCCCAGCATTTT.